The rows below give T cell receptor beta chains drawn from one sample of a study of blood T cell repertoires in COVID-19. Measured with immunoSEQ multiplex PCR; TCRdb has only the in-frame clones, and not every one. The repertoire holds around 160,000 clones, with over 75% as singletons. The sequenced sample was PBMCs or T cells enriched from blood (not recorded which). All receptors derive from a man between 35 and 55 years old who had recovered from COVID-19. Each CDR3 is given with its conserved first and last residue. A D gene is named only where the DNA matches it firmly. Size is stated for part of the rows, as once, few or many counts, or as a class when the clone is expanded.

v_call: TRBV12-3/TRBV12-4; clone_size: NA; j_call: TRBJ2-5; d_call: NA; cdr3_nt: TGTGCCAGCAGGAGGGCCCAAGAGACCCAGTACTTC; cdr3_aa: CASRRAQETQYF
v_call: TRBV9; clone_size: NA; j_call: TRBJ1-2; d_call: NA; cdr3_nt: TGTGCCAGCAGCAAGGAGGGAGGCGGCTACACCTTC; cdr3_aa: CASSKEGGGYTF
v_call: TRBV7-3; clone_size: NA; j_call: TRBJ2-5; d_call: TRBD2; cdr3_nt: TGTGCCAGCAGCTTCAGCGCTAGCGGCGAGACCCAGTACTTC; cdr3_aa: CASSFSASGETQYF
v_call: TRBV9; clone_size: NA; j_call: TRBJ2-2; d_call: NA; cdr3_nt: TGTGCCAGCAGCCTCGGGACTGAGAACACCGGGGAGCTGTTTTTT; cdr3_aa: CASSLGTENTGELFF
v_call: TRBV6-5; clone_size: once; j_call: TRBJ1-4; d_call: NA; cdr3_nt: TGTGCCAGCAGTTCACAGGGAACAACTAATGAAAAACTGTTTTTT; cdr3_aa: CASSSQGTTNEKLFF
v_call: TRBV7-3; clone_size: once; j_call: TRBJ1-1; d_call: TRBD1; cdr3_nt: TGTGCCAGCAGCTCGGGACAGGTCAACACTGAAGCTTTCTTT; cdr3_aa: CASSSGQVNTEAFF
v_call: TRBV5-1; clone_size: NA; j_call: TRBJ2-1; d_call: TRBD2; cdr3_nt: TGCGCCAGCGCACTATTGTGGACTAGCGGAAGCAATGAGCAGTTCTTC; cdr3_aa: CASALLWTSGSNEQFF
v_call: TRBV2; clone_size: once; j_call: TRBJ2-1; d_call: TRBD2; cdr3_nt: TGTGCCAGCAAAGAGGGACTAGCGGGCGATGAGCAGTTCTTC; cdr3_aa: CASKEGLAGDEQFF
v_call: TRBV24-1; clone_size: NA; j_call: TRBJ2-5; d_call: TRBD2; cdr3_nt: TGTGCCACCAGTGATCCCGCGGGAGGGGAAGAGACCCAGTACTTC; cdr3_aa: CATSDPAGGEETQYF
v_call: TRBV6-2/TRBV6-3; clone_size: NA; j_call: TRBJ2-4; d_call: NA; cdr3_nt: TGTGCCAGCAGTGGGGCTTCGACAGATAAAGCCAAAAACATTCAGTACTTC; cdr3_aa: CASSGASTDKAKNIQYF
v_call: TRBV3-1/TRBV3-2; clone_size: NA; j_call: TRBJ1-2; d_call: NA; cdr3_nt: TGTGCCAGCAGCCGAAGACCGGACAGCCTCTATGGCTACACCTTC; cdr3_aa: CASSRRPDSLYGYTF
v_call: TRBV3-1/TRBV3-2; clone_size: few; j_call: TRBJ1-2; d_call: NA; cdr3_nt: TGTGCCAGCAGCCTAAGCTCGGTTTTAGACACGTATGGCTACACCTTC; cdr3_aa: CASSLSSVLDTYGYTF
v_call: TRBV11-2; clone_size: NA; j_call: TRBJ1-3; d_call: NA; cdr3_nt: TGTGCCAGCAGCTTAGGAATCGGTGGCTCTGGAAACACCATATATTTT; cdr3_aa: CASSLGIGGSGNTIYF
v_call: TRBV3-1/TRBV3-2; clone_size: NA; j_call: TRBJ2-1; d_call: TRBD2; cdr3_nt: TGTGCCAGCAGCCACTTACTAGCGGGGGGGCTGAATGAGCAGTTCTTC; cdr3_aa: CASSHLLAGGLNEQFF
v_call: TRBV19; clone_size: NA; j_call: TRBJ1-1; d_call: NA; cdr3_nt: TGTAAGACTATGTCGACAGGGAACACTGAAGCTTTCTTT; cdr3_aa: CKTMSTGNTEAFF
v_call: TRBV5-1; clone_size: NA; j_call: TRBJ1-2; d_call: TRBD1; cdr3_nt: TGCGCCAGCAGCTTGGAGACAGGGAACTATGGCTACACCTTC; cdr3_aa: CASSLETGNYGYTF
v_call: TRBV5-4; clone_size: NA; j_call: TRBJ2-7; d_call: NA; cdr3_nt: TGTGCCAGCAGCTTCGAGTCAGGGTTAAGCTCCTACGAGCAGTACTTC; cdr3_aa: CASSFESGLSSYEQYF
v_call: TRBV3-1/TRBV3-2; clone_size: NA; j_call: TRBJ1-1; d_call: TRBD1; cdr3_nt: TGTGCCAGCAGCCAAGATCGCGGGACAGCTTATTTGATGAACACTGAAGCTTTCTTT; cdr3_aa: CASSQDRGTAYLMNTEAFF
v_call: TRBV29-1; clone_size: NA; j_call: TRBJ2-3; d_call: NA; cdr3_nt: TGCAGCGTTACACAGATAGGGGGGGCGTCCACAGATACGCAGTATTTT; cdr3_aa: CSVTQIGGASTDTQYF
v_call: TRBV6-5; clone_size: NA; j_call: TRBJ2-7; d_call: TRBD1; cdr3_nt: TGTGCCAGCAGGATCGGGCAGGGGGCAGGCGAGCAGTACTTC; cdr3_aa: CASRIGQGAGEQYF
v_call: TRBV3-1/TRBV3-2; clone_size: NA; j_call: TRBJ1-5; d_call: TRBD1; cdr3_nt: TGTGCCAGCAGCCAAGACTGGACAGGGGGAAATCAGCCCCAGCATTTT; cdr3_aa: CASSQDWTGGNQPQHF
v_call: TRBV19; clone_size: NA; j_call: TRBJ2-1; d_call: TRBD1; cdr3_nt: TGTGCCAGTAGTATAGATCTAAACGAGGGGGCTGGTCCCTACAATGAGCAGTTCTTC; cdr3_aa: CASSIDLNEGAGPYNEQFF
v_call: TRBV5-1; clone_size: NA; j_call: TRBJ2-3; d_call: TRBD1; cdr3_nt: TGCGCCAGCAGCTTTCAGGGACAGGGGGCGAGGGATACGCAGTATTTT; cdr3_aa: CASSFQGQGARDTQYF
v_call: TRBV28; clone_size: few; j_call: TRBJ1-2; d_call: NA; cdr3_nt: TGTGCCAGCAGCCAGGACAGCTTCTATGGCTACACCTTC; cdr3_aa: CASSQDSFYGYTF
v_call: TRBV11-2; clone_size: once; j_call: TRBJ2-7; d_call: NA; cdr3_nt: TGTGCCAGCAGCTTAGATCCGCAGGCGGGCTACGAGCAGTACTTC; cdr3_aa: CASSLDPQAGYEQYF
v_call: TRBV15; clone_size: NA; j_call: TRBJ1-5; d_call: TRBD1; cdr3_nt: TGTGCCACCAGCAGAGCAAGTAGGGGGCTGGAGCAGCCCCAGCATTTT; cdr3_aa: CATSRASRGLEQPQHF
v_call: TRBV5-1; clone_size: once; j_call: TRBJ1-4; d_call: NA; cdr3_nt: TGCGCCAGCCAAGGAGGGTCAGGGCGGAATGAAAAACTGTTTTTT; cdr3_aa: CASQGGSGRNEKLFF